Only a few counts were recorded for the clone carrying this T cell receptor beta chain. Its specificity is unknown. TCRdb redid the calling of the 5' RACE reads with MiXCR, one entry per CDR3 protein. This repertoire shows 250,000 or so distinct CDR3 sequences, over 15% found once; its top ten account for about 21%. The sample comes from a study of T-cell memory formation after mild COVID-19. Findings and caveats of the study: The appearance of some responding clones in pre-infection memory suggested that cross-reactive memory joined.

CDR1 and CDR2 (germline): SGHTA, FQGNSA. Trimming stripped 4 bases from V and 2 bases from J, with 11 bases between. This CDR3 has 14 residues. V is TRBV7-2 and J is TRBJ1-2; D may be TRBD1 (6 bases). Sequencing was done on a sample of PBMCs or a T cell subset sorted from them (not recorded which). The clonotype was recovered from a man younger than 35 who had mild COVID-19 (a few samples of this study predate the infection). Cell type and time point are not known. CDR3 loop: CASSSPGTNYGYTF. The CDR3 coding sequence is TGTGCCAGCAGCTCCCCCGGGACAAACTATGGCTACACCTTC.